The source of this T cell receptor beta chain is a study of control samples from healthy donors and cancer patients. Clones were sequenced by immunoSEQ multiplex PCR, and TCRdb holds only the in-frame ones, with some missing. The data contain about 84,000 clones, 91% of them singletons. This CDR3 has 22 residues. The germline V gene has CDR1 SGHVS and CDR2 FQNEAQ. This clone has a single count. An end of the junction does not agree with germline; a read error may underlie this. The sequenced sample consisted of blood. The TCR comes from a young man in good health. The chain couples TRBV7-8 to TRBJ2-1, with 10 bases fitting TRBD2. The chain's CDR3 is CASSLPRRTSGNPLSSYNGQFF. CDR3 nucleotide sequence: TGTGCCAGCAGCTTACCAAGACGGACTAGCGGCAACCCCTTGAGCTCCTACAATGGGCAGTTCTTC. The full variable domain, completed using reference TRBV7-8 and TRBJ2-1, is GAGVSQSPRYKVAKRGQDVALRCDPISGHVSLFWYQQALGQGPEFLTYFQNEAQLDKSGLPSDRFFAERPEGSVSTLKIQRTQQEDSAVYLCASSLPRRTSGNPLSSYNGQFFGPGTRLTVL.